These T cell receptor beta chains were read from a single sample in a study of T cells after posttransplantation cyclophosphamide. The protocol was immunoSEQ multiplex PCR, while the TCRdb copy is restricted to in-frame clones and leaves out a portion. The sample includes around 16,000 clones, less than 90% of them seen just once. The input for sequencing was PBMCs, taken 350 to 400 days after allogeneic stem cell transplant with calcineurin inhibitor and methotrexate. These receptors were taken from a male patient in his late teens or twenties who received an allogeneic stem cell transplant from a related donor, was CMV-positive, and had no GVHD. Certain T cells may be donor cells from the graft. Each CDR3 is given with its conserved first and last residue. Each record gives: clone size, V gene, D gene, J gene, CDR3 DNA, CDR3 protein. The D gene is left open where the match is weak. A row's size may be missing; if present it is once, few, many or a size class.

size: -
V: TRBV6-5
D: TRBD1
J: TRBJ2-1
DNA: TGTGCCAGCAGCCAAACGGGACAGTTGGATGAGCAGTTCTTC
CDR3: CASSQTGQLDEQFF

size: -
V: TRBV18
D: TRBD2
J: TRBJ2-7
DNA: TGTGCCAGCTCACCAAATAGCGGGGGGGGCTACGAGCAGTACTTC
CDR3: CASSPNSGGGYEQYF

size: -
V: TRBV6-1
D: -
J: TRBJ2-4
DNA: TGTGCCAGCAGTGTTGCGGAGGCTAACATTCAGTACTTC
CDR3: CASSVAEANIQYF

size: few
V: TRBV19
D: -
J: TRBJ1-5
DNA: TGTGCCAGTAGCCAACGGGGGGATCAGCCCCAGCATTTT
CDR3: CASSQRGDQPQHF

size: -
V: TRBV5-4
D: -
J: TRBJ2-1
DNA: TGTGCCAGCAGCCCCCGGACAGCCTACAGTGAGCAGTTCTTC
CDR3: CASSPRTAYSEQFF

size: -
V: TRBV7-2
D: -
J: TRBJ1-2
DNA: TGTGCCAGCAGCTTGATGGGGGCGGGTGGGGGCTACACCTTC
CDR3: CASSLMGAGGGYTF

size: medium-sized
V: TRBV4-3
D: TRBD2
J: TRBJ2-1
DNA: TGCGCCAGCAGCCAAGGGCGGGAGGACCTCAATGAGCAGTTCTTC
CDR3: CASSQGREDLNEQFF

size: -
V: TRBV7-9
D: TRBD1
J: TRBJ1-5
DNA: TGTGCCAGCAGCTATACCGGGACAGGGCCTAATCAGCCCCAGCATTTT
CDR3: CASSYTGTGPNQPQHF

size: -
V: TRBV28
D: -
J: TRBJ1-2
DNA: TGTGCCAGCAGTTTTCGGGGAAACTATGGCTACACCTTC
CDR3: CASSFRGNYGYTF

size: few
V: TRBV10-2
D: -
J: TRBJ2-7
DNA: TGCGCCAGCAGCCTATTATACGAGCAGTACTTC
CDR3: CASSLLYEQYF

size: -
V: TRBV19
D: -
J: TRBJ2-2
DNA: TGTGCCAGTAGGGTGCTAGGGGTCACCGGGGAGCTGTTTTTT
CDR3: CASRVLGVTGELFF

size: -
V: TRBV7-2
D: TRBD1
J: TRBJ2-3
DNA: TGTGCCAGCAGCCAAAGGGGGCCGGGCACAGATACGCAGTATTTT
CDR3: CASSQRGPGTDTQYF

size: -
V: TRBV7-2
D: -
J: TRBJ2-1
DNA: TGTGCCAGCAGCTTAGGGCTAGCTCTCAATGAGCAGTTCTTC
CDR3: CASSLGLALNEQFF

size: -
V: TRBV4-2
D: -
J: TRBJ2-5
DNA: TGTGCCAGCAGCTACGGACTAAAAGAGACCCAGTACTTC
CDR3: CASSYGLKETQYF

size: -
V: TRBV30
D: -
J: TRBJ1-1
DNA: TGTGCCTGGTTGGAGACTGAAGCTTTCTTT
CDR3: CAWLETEAFF

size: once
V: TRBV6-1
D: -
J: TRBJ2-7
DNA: TGTGCCAGCGCCCACTCAGGCTACGAGCAGTACTTC
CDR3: CASAHSGYEQYF

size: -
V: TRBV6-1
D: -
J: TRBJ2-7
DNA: TGTGCCAGCAGTGGGGGGCAGGGACGGGCCTACGAGCAGTACTTC
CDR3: CASSGGQGRAYEQYF

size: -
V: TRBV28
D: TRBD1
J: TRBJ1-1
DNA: TGTGCCAGCAGTTTATCGAGGACAGGGGGCTTGAACACTGAAGCTTTCTTT
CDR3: CASSLSRTGGLNTEAFF

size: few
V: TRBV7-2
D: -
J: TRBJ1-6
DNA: TGTGCCAGCAGCTTAGCGAACAGCACACCCCTCCACTTT
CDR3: CASSLANSTPLHF

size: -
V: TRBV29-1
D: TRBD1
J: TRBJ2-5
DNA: TGCAGCGTTGAAGGACAGGGGTTGATGTCCCAGTACTTC
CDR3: CSVEGQGLMSQYF

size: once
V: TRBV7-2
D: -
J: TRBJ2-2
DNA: TGTGCCAGCAGCTTAGTAGCGGTGAACACCGGGGAGCTGTTTTTT
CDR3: CASSLVAVNTGELFF

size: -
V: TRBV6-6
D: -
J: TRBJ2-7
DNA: TGTGCCAGCAGTTACTCGATAACCAGCTACGAGCAGTACTTC
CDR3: CASSYSITSYEQYF

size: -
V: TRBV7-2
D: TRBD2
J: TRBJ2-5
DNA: TGTGCCAGCAGCTTTCTGGGACTAGCGGGAGTAGAGACCCAGTACTTC
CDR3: CASSFLGLAGVETQYF

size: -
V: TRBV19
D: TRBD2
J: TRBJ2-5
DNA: TGTGCCAGCTCCCTGCTAGCGGGAGGGCCGATCCTGGAGACCCAGTACTTC
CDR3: CASSLLAGGPILETQYF

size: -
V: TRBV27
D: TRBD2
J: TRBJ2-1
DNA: TGTGCCAGCAGTTTATTGGGTAGCGGGAGAGCCTACAGTGAGCAGTTCTTC
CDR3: CASSLLGSGRAYSEQFF

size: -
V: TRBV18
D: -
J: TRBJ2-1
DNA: TGTGCCAGCTCACCATACGAGGGTAGAGAGCAGTTCTTC
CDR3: CASSPYEGREQFF

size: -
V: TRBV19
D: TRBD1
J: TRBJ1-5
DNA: TGTGCCAGTAGCGGGACAGGGAATCAGCCCCAGCATTTT
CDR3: CASSGTGNQPQHF

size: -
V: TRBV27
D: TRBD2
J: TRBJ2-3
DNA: TGTGCCAGCAGTCCCCGGACTAGCGGATACACAGATACGCAGTATTTT
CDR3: CASSPRTSGYTDTQYF

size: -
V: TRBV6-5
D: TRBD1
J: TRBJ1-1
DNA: TGTGCCAGCAGTTACGACAGGGTAACTGAAGCTTTCTTT
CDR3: CASSYDRVTEAFF

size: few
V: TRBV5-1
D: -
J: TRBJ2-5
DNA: TGCGCCAGCAGCACAGGGCTAGGGACCCAGTACTTC
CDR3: CASSTGLGTQYF

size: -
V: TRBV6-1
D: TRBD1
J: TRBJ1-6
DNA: TGTGCCAGCAGTGTTGCTGGACAGGGACAGGATTCACCCCTCCACTTT
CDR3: CASSVAGQGQDSPLHF